The clone carrying this T cell receptor beta chain was detected ten times or more. This CDR3 has 15 amino acids. V dropped 6 bases and J dropped 0; count of bases not matched to a gene: 4. The data are from a study of regulatory T cells in long-lasting Graves disease. Sequencing libraries for TCR beta were prepared with iRepertoire HTBI primers and Arm-PCR of CDR3 regions. A single record per CDR3 protein comes from TCRdb applying MiXCR to the multiplex PCR reads. There are 500,000 or so distinct CDR3 sequences in the sample; 15% to 20% occur only once, and about 25% lies in the top ten. Time point given: newly diagnosed GD, antithyroid drugs for less than 3 months. Extracted RNA from PBMCs served as the source of the TCR library. The same data also went into a second study, on T cells in Graves' hyperthyroidism and ophthalmopathy. This second report adds: It was a median around seven months before onset that the model predicted ophthalmopathy.

Sequences were derived from peripheral blood mononuclear cells (PBMCs), sampled at new diagnosis, from a patient treated with antithyroid drugs. The rearrangement joins TRBV12-3 or TRBV12-4 to TRBJ2-3; 9 positions match TRBD2. This sequence originates from a woman between 40 and 65 years old with Graves disease. The DNA for the CDR3 is TGTGCCAGCAGCCCGGGACTAGCCAGCACAGATACGCAGTATTTT. Amino acid sequence: CASSPGLASTDTQYF.